The 32 T cell receptor beta chains below all came from one sample that was sequenced in a study of blood T cells in healthy people across ages. Primers used in a second PCR of roughly 7 to 12 cycles were a sample-barcoded 5' primer and a J-beta primer mix. In TCRdb, the 5' RACE reads were re-called with MiXCR into one record per CDR3 protein. The table lists about 680,000 distinct CDR3 sequences, about 52% of them singletons. Sequenced input: blood. The receptors come from a woman in her sixties in good health.

This chain joins TRBV20-1 and TRBJ2-5, with D perhaps being TRBD1 or TRBD2 (5 bases each). Germline V gives CDR1 DFQATT, CDR2 SNEGSKA (reference sequence). The V end was cut by 0 bases, the J end by 11 bases, with 16 bases between. This CDR3 is 13 amino acids long. The CDR3 sequence: CSARDLRGVAQYF. CDR3 DNA sequence: TGCAGTGCTAGAGACTTGAGAGGGGTGGCTCAGTACTTC.

The chain couples TRBV3-1 to TRBJ1-1; D gene uncertain. Germline CDR1 is LGHDT and CDR2 is YNNKEL (reference sequence). V dropped 6 bases and J dropped 6 bases, with 23 bases sitting between them. The CDR3 spans 16 residues. CDR3 sequence: CASSTLPTRAGPEAFF. CDR3 nucleotide sequence: TGTGCCAGCAGTACTCTCCCCACGAGGGCAGGACCTGAAGCTTTCTTT.

The chain combines TRBV7-2 with TRBJ2-7; D possibly corresponds to TRBD2 (5 bases). This CDR3 spans 14 amino acids. Trimming took off 2 bases at V and 7 bases at J, with 15 bases between the two ends. Germline assignment: CDR1 SGHTA and CDR2 FQGNSA. The CDR3 DNA sequence: TGTGCCAGCAGCTTAACGGGGTTCGACAATGAGCAGTACTTC. Translated, it gives CASSLTGFDNEQYF.

This clonotype was seen a single time. J is TRBJ2-1 and V is TRBV7-8; D is perhaps TRBD1 or TRBD2 (5 bases each). CDR1 is SGHVS and CDR2 is FQNEAQ in the germline V gene. The length of the CDR3 is 14 residues. V lost 2 bases and J 6 bases, leaving 11 bases between the germline ends. CDR3 protein: CASSLPFGGNEQFF. Here the CDR3 DNA reads TGTGCCAGCAGCTTACCGTTTGGGGGCAATGAGCAGTTCTTC.

The V and J genes are TRBV2 and TRBJ2-2; TRBD2 matches 8 bases. V was clipped by 7 bases and J by 5 bases; unmatched bases: 6. CDR3 length equals 14 residues. From germline, CDR1 is SNHLY and CDR2 FYNNEI. This chain's CDR3 is CASKRTSITGELFF. The CDR3, as DNA: TGTGCCAGCAAAAGGACTAGCATAACCGGGGAGCTGTTTTTT.

V and J are TRBV6-2 or TRBV6-3 and TRBJ1-4; D gene unclear. Between the trimmed V and J ends, which lost 0 bases and 0 bases, there was a span of 11 bases. Germline V CDR1 and CDR2: MNHEY, SVGEGT. This CDR3 contains 17 residues. CDR3 residues: CASSYSRRTTTNEKLFF. The CDR3 DNA follows: TGTGCCAGCAGTTACTCGAGGAGGACCACAACTAATGAAAAACTGTTTTTT.

This clonotype was detected only a few times. The J gene is TRBJ2-7, the V gene TRBV20-1; D unresolved. The CDR3 runs 13 residues. V was clipped by 1 base and J by 0 bases, with 7 bases between them. Germline V lookup: CDR1 DFQATT, CDR2 SNEGSKA (reference sequence). CDR3 DNA: TGCAGTGCTAGAGTCGTTAGCTCCTACGAGCAGTACTTC. As protein: CSARVVSSYEQYF.

The genes are TRBV9 and TRBJ2-1, with TRBD2 matching over 10 bases. The CDR3 runs 16 residues. CDR1 SGDLS and CDR2 YYNGEE come from the germline V gene. V gave up 4 bases and J gave up 4 bases; unmatched junction bases: 8. CDR3 in DNA: TGTGCCAGCAGCCCCCGTCCTAGCGGGGGATACAATGAGCAGTTCTTC. It is translated as CASSPRPSGGYNEQFF.

This clonotype was detected many times. The CDR3 bases are TGCAGCGGGAAGGCTAGCGTCCGATCGGAGACCCAGTACTTC. This translates into CSGKASVRSETQYF. This rearrangement joins TRBV29-1 to TRBJ2-5; TRBD2 is a possible D gene (6 bases). Trimming removed 7 bases at V and 5 bases at J, with 20 bases between. CDR3 length: 14 amino acids. Germline CDR1 is SQVTM and CDR2 is ANQGSEA.

The genes are TRBV7-3 and TRBJ2-5; D could derive from TRBD1 or TRBD2 (5 bases each). This CDR3 is 14 amino acids long. The germline CDR1 and CDR2 sequences are SGHTA and FQGTGA. Trimming removed 1 base at V and 4 bases at J, with 10 bases between. In DNA, the CDR3 is TGTGCCAGCAGCTTAAGGGCGAGGGGAGAGACCCAGTACTTC. This translates into CASSLRARGETQYF.

The chain couples TRBV7-9 to TRBJ2-7; 8 positions agree with TRBD2. Germline CDR1 and CDR2: SEHNR and FQNEAQ (reference sequence). CDR3 length equals 13 residues. The V and J ends lost 5 bases and 3 bases, in that order; junction bases with no gene match: 3. The CDR3 DNA follows: TGTGCCAGCAGCGCCGGGACTAGCTACGAGCAGTACTTC. Translating it yields CASSAGTSYEQYF.

This clonotype has just a few counts. This chain links TRBV5-1 with TRBJ2-7; D unresolved. V lost 4 bases to trimming and J lost 2 bases, with 13 bases between them. Germline V gives CDR1 SGHRS, CDR2 YFSETQ. The CDR3 has 14 residues. CDR3 sequence reads: CASSPISETYEQYF. The CDR3 DNA is TGCGCCAGCAGCCCAATTTCGGAGACCTACGAGCAGTACTTC.

The V gene is TRBV27, the J gene TRBJ2-7; TRBD2 matches 10 bases. CDR3 length: 18 amino acids. Per germline, CDR1 MNHEY and CDR2 SMNVEV (reference sequence). J lost 3 bases, V lost 6 bases, and 17 bases had no gene match. CDR3 in amino acids: CASRDRGSGTSANYEQYF. The CDR3 region has the DNA TGTGCCAGCAGAGACAGGGGTTCCGGGACTAGCGCGAACTACGAGCAGTACTTC.

The chain combines TRBV3-1 with TRBJ2-3; D remains ambiguous. The length of the CDR3 is 14 residues. The germline V and J ends were trimmed by 1 base and 8 bases, with 13 bases remaining between them. Looked up from germline, CDR1 is LGHDT and CDR2 is YNNKEL (reference sequence). CDR3 protein: CASSQGSTVVTQYF. CDR3 in DNA: TGTGCCAGCAGCCAAGGATCCACGGTAGTTACGCAGTATTTT.

The CDR3 spells CASSFSAGLGLGYEQYF. In DNA, the CDR3 is TGTGCCAGCAGCTTCTCAGCCGGGTTGGGGTTGGGGTATGAGCAGTACTTC. The chain couples TRBV5-5 to TRBJ2-5, with D unresolved. The CDR3 is 17 residues long. Per germline, CDR1 SGHKS and CDR2 YYEKEE (reference sequence). Trimming stripped 2 bases from V and 11 bases from J, with 28 bases between.

The V gene is TRBV12-3 or TRBV12-4, the J gene TRBJ2-7, with a weak D call TRBD2 (5 bases). The CDR3 runs to 16 residues. The V and J ends lost 0 bases and 0 bases respectively, with 12 bases between them. This CDR3 is CASSLARAPNSYEQYF. The CDR3, as DNA: TGTGCCAGCAGTTTAGCGCGGGCACCTAACTCCTACGAGCAGTACTTC.

This clonotype came up a few times. The V and J genes are TRBV6-5 and TRBJ2-7; TRBD1 agrees at 7 bases. The CDR3 is 20 residues long. Germline trimming cut 0 bases from V and 0 bases from J; bases unmatched to any gene: 17. Germline values: CDR1 MNHEY, CDR2 SVGAGI. CDR3 amino acids: CASSYSRSLQGIRGSYEQYF. The DNA of the CDR3 is TGTGCCAGCAGTTACTCCAGGTCGCTACAGGGGATCAGGGGCTCCTACGAGCAGTACTTC.

The CDR3 here is CASSQPGTTSHNEQYF. The CDR3 DNA is TGTGCCAGCAGCCAGCCCGGGACCACGAGCCACAATGAGCAGTACTTC. This chain connects TRBV4-2 to TRBJ2-1; the D call may be TRBD1 or TRBD2 (5 bases each). Matching the DNA end better, TRBJ2-7 makes the J call doubtful. Germline values: CDR1 LGHNA, CDR2 YNFKEQ. This CDR3 has 16 residues.

This clonotype was seen a few times. The chain combines TRBV20-1 with TRBJ2-7; tentatively, D is TRBD2 (7 bases). Germline loops: CDR1 DFQATT, CDR2 SNEGSKA (reference sequence). Between the trimmed V and J ends, which lost 4 bases and 5 bases, there was a span of 15 bases. This CDR3 comprises 13 residues. The CDR3 coding sequence is TGCAGTGCTAAGGGGGGGGTTGAGGACGAGCAGTACTTC. This gives the protein CSAKGGVEDEQYF.

This clonotype was seen a few times. The chain recombines TRBV11-1 with TRBJ2-1; maybe TRBD2 (6 bases). From germline, CDR1 is SGHAT and CDR2 FQDESV (reference sequence). The length of the CDR3 is 14 residues. Deletions cut 4 bases from V and 9 bases from J, with 16 bases between. The CDR3 region has the DNA TGTGCCAGCAGCTCGCCCCGACTAGGCGGTGAGCAGTTCTTC. It specifies CASSSPRLGGEQFF.

This clonotype has just a few counts. The J gene is TRBJ2-4, the V gene TRBV28; the D gene is possibly TRBD2 (6 bases). Germline loops: CDR1 MDHEN, CDR2 SYDVKM. Trimming removed 5 bases from V and 0 bases from J, with 14 bases in between. This CDR3 is 16 amino acids long. Here the CDR3 DNA reads TGTGCCAGCAGTCCGGGACTGATGCTAGCCAAAAACATTCAGTACTTC. Translating gives CASSPGLMLAKNIQYF.

The sample holds a few counts of this clonotype. The rearrangement joins TRBV12-3 or TRBV12-4 to TRBJ2-1; D gene unclear. V was pared by 3 bases and J by 4 bases, with 13 bases between. CDR3 length: 15 amino acids. CDR3 sequence (DNA): TGTGCCAGCAGTTTTCGTGGACCACGGTACAATGAGCAGTTCTTC. Its translation is CASSFRGPRYNEQFF.

The rearrangement links TRBV7-2 to TRBJ1-3; tentative D call: TRBD1 (5 bases). The CDR3 loop spans 16 amino acids. CDR1 is SGHTA, CDR2 FQGNSA, per germline. V was cut by 5 bases and J by 0 bases, with 14 bases left in between. The CDR3 loop is CASSTGRANSGNTIYF. CDR3 coding DNA: TGTGCCAGCAGCACGGGACGGGCGAACTCTGGAAACACCATATATTTT.

This clonotype was recorded a few times. The chain carries TRBV20-1 and TRBJ1-1; D is ambiguous. From germline, CDR1 is DFQATT and CDR2 SNEGSKA (reference sequence). V was shortened by 3 bases and J by 0 bases, with 11 bases between the two germline ends. This CDR3 has 14 amino acids. The CDR3 region is CSASNLGLNTEAFF. In DNA, the CDR3 is TGCAGTGCTAGTAACCTGGGCCTGAACACTGAAGCTTTCTTT.

The chain couples TRBV28 to TRBJ2-7; D is perhaps TRBD2 (6 bases). CDR1 and CDR2 from the germline V gene are MDHEN and SYDVKM. This CDR3 is built from 14 residues. V was trimmed by 3 bases and J by 0 bases, leaving 9 bases between them. Written as DNA, the CDR3 is TGTGCCAGCAGTTTGGGACTCCGCTCCTACGAGCAGTACTTC. This sequence encodes CASSLGLRSYEQYF.

This clonotype was seen a handful of times. The chain carries TRBV4-2 and TRBJ2-1, with D maybe TRBD2 (6 bases). V was pared by 1 base and J by 6 bases, with 13 bases between. CDR1 LGHNA and CDR2 YNFKEQ come from the germline V gene. The CDR3 is 15 residues long. CDR3 nucleotide sequence: TGTGCCAGCAGCCAAGGGAGGGATGGGGCCAATGAGCAGTTCTTC. This gives the protein CASSQGRDGANEQFF.

The CDR3 DNA reads as TGTGCCAGCAGTTACTCGAATAGCGGAGGCTCCTACAATGAGCAGTTCTTC. This gives the protein CASSYSNSGGSYNEQFF. This chain joins TRBV6-6 and TRBJ2-1; the D gene is possibly TRBD2 (6 bases). This CDR3 has 17 amino acids. V was trimmed by 0 bases and J by 0 bases, leaving 12 bases between them. The germline CDR1 and CDR2 sequences are MNHNY and SVGAGI (reference sequence).

In its sample, this clonotype was seen a few times. This rearrangement joins TRBV10-3 to TRBJ2-7, with no clear D. The germline V and J ends were trimmed by 0 bases and 4 bases, with 10 bases remaining between them. The CDR3 is made up of 14 amino acids. The germline V gene has CDR1 ENHRY and CDR2 SYGVKD. The CDR3 sequence: CAISESSGWYEQYF. CDR3 in DNA: TGTGCCATCAGTGAGTCGAGTGGGTGGTACGAGCAGTACTTC.

This clonotype appeared a few times. V and J are TRBV20-1 and TRBJ2-5; D ambiguous. V lost 3 bases and J lost 3, with 11 bases in between. The CDR3 consists of 13 residues. The germline gives CDR1 DFQATT, CDR2 SNEGSKA (reference sequence). This CDR3 reads CSASRPVEETQYF. In nucleotides, the CDR3 is TGCAGTGCTAGTAGACCGGTAGAAGAGACCCAGTACTTC.

The chain uses TRBV15 and TRBJ1-2, with D unclear. The germline gives CDR1 LNHNV, CDR2 YYDKDF (reference sequence). The V end lost 3 bases, the J end lost 5 bases, and 10 bases lay between the germline ends. CDR3 length equals 13 residues. DNA of the CDR3: TGTGCCACCAGCAGGGTTCAAGATTATGGCTACACCTTC. Residues: CATSRVQDYGYTF.

This clonotype was observed a few times. The chain is built from TRBV6-5 and TRBJ2-2, with unresolved D. The CDR3 consists of 16 residues. Trimming removed 4 bases from V and 0 bases from J, with 12 bases in between. Germline V CDR1 and CDR2: MNHEY, SVGAGI. CDR3 sequence reads: CASSSDQIANTGELFF. In DNA form, the CDR3 reads TGTGCCAGCAGTTCCGACCAGATTGCGAACACCGGGGAGCTGTTTTTT.

This clonotype was observed at least ten times. The chain carries TRBV20-1 and TRBJ2-1; D remains ambiguous. Trimming shortened V by 2 bases and J by 3 bases, and 11 bases separated the two germline ends. CDR3 length: 14 amino acids. Germline V gene lookup returns CDR1 DFQATT and CDR2 SNEGSKA (reference sequence). The CDR3 DNA reads as TGCAGTGCTAGACCTCGGAACGTCTACAATGAGCAGTTCTTC. This translates into CSARPRNVYNEQFF.